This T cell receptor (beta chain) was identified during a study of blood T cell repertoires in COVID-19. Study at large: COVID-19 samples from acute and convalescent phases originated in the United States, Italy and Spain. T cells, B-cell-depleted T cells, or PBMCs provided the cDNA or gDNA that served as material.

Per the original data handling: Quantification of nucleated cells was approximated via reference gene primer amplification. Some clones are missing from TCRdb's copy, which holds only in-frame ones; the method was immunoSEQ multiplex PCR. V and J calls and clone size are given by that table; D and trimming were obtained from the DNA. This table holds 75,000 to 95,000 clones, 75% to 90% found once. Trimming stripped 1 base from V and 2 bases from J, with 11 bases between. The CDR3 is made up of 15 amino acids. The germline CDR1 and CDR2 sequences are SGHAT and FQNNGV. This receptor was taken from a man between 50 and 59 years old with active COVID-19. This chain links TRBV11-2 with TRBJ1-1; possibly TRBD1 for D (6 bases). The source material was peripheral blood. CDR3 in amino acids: CASSLVGGVNTEAFF. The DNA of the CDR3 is TGTGCCAGCAGCTTAGTAGGGGGAGTAAACACTGAAGCTTTCTTT.